What follows are 32 T cell receptor beta chains derived from one specimen sequenced in a study of Graves' ophthalmopathy and Graves' hyperthyroidism. The sequenced template was RNA, covering the TCR beta CDR3 region. The first-round RT-PCR employed HTBI primers together with the Qiagen OneStep RT-PCR kit. A multiplex PCR was then performed as the second round. TCRdb called the multiplex PCR reads again in MiXCR, with one record for every CDR3 protein. This sample has about 640,000 distinct CDR3 sequences, with about 41% found just once. Specimen: peripheral blood. These receptors came from an adult man with Graves' ophthalmopathy.

At least ten counts were recorded for this clonotype. The chain is built from TRBV9 and TRBJ1-1, with D unresolved. The V end was cut by 4 bases, the J end by 1 base, with 17 bases between. The V gene's germline CDR1 is SGDLS and CDR2 YYNGEE. CDR3 length equals 16 residues. The CDR3 loop reads CASSPHTAGPNTEAFF. CDR3 nucleotides: TGTGCCAGCAGCCCTCACACGGCAGGTCCGAACACTGAAGCTTTCTTT. The full variable domain, rest sourced from reference TRBV9 and TRBJ1-1, is DSGVTQTPKHLITATGQRVTLRCSPRSGDLSVYWYQQSLDQGLQFLIQYYNGEERAKGNILERFSAQQFPDLHSELNLSSLELGDSALYFCASSPHTAGPNTEAFFGQGTRLTVV.

In DNA, the CDR3 is TGTGCCAGCAGTTTGGGTCTAGCGGGAGATCGCGAGGACACCCAGTACTTC. Encoded protein: CASSLGLAGDREDTQYF. V usage is TRBV25-1 and J usage is TRBJ2-5; 10 nucleotides line up with TRBD2. CDR1 and CDR2 (germline): MGHDK, SYGVNS. This CDR3 contains 17 residues. J lost 8 bases, V lost 5 bases, and 17 bases had no gene match.

The sample holds a few counts of this clonotype. This chain uses TRBV7-9 with TRBJ2-7; 11 bases are shared with TRBD2. Trimming cost V 5 bases and J 2 bases; bases outside gene matches: 11. The CDR3 runs 17 residues. From germline, CDR1 is SEHNR and CDR2 FQNEAQ (reference sequence). CDR3 amino acids: CASSPFRLAGNAYEQYF. The CDR3 coding sequence is TGTGCCAGCAGCCCCTTCCGACTAGCGGGAAATGCCTACGAGCAGTACTTC.

At least ten counts were recorded for this clonotype. The J gene is TRBJ2-5, the V gene TRBV6-6; possible D gene TRBD1, 5 bases. CDR3 length: 14 residues. The germline V gene has CDR1 MNHNY and CDR2 SVGAGI (reference sequence). Trimming took 2 bases from V and 2 from J, leaving 9 bases between them. The CDR3 protein is CASSYGAAQETQYF. The CDR3 DNA follows: TGTGCCAGCAGTTACGGGGCAGCACAAGAGACCCAGTACTTC.

This clonotype was observed a single time. Possible read error: a much larger clone is one base away. The chain uses TRBV5-1 and TRBJ2-7; no clear D gene. This CDR3 has 15 amino acids. Germline lookup yields CDR1 SGHRS and CDR2 YFSETQ. The CDR3, as DNA: TGCGCCAGCAGTCCTTCTGGATTTCCGGGCTACGGGCAGTATTTC. Encoded protein: CASSPSGFPGYGQYF.

This clonotype was counted many times. The junction shows a germline mismatch at one end, possibly a read error. This chain joins TRBV9 and TRBJ2-7; a possible D gene is TRBD2 (5 bases). CDR1 is SGDLS, CDR2 YYNGEE, per germline. The CDR3 runs to 14 residues. The CDR3 region has the DNA TGCGCCAGCAGCCCCGGACTGTTATCCTACGAGCAGTACTTC. This encodes CASSPGLLSYEQYF.

The V call is TRBV29-1, the J call TRBJ1-1, with TRBD1 as a possible D gene (5 bases). V was trimmed by 6 bases and J by 5 bases, leaving 13 bases between them. The CDR3 contains 12 residues. The V gene's germline CDR1 is SQVTM and CDR2 ANQGSEA. CDR3 DNA sequence: TGCAGCGTCAAGCAGGGAGGGACTGAAGCTTTCTTT. Translated, it gives CSVKQGGTEAFF.

At least ten counts were recorded for this clonotype. The chain employs TRBV29-1 and TRBJ1-2; 7 nucleotides align to TRBD1. The CDR3 contains 14 residues. The ends lost 3 bases at V and 4 bases at J; junction bases unmatched: 8. CDR1 is SQVTM, CDR2 ANQGSEA, per germline. The CDR3 DNA sequence: TGCAGCGTTGACAGCAGGGGGTCTGGCTATGGCTACACCTTC. Translated: CSVDSRGSGYGYTF.

J is TRBJ1-2 and V is TRBV5-1; TRBD1 matches at 10 bases. The CDR3 is 14 residues long. CDR1 SGHRS and CDR2 YFSETQ come from the germline V gene. The V gene end was trimmed by 4 bases and the J gene end by 6 bases; junction bases not matched to a gene: 6. In DNA, the CDR3 is TGCGCCAGCAGCGCATGGGACAGGGGAGATGGCTACACCTTC. It specifies CASSAWDRGDGYTF.

This clonotype has just a few counts. The chain carries TRBV24-1 and TRBJ2-2; D not resolved. Germline V CDR1 and CDR2: KGHDR, SFDVKD. The CDR3 covers 13 residues. V was cut by 0 bases and J by 9 bases, with 7 bases left in between. CDR3 protein: CATSDLGERELFF. The CDR3 DNA follows: TGTGCCACCAGTGATTTGGGGGAAAGGGAGCTGTTTTTT.

This clonotype was recorded many times. This chain uses TRBV6-1 with TRBJ1-5; a weak D match, TRBD1 (6 bases). Deletions cut 5 bases from V and 2 bases from J, with 10 bases between. Germline V gene data show CDR1 as MNHNS and CDR2 as SASEGT. CDR3 length equals 14 residues. CDR3 residues: CASSYGTRNQPQHF. As DNA, the CDR3 is TGTGCCAGCAGTTACGGGACACGCAATCAGCCCCAGCATTTT.

This clonotype was observed at least ten times. The V gene is TRBV7-2, the J gene TRBJ2-7, with 13 positions matching TRBD2. Germline values: CDR1 SGHTA, CDR2 FQGNSA. With 5 bases clipped from V and 2 bases from J, the junction kept 9 bases outside the gene matches. The CDR3 runs 17 residues. As DNA, the CDR3 is TGTGCCAGCAGCCAGGGACTAGCGGGACCTCTGCCCTACGAGCAGTACTTC. The encoded protein is CASSQGLAGPLPYEQYF. Full variable domain (remainder filled in from reference TRBV7-2 and TRBJ2-7): GAGVSQSPSNKVTEKGKDVELRCDPISGHTALYWYRQSLGQGLEFLIYFQGNSAPDKSGLPSDRFSAERTGGSVSTLTIQRTQQEDSAVYLCASSQGLAGPLPYEQYFGPGTRLTVT.

This clonotype was recorded many times. The chain carries TRBV24-1 and TRBJ2-5, with D hard to call. The CDR3 runs to 17 residues. V dropped 3 bases and J dropped 2 bases, with 18 bases sitting between them. CDR1 and CDR2 (germline): KGHDR, SFDVKD. The CDR3 sequence is CATSDQSEQATQETQYF. The CDR3 DNA reads as TGTGCCACCAGTGATCAATCGGAGCAGGCGACGCAAGAGACCCAGTACTTC.

This clonotype appeared many times. The chain carries TRBV7-9 and TRBJ1-2; 10 bases align to TRBD1. Looked up from germline, CDR1 is SEHNR and CDR2 is FQNEAQ (reference sequence). The trim removed 5 bases at V and 9 bases at J, leaving 12 bases unmatched. This CDR3 spans 15 amino acids. Here the CDR3 reads CASSKIGQGGLRYTF. The CDR3 coding sequence is TGTGCCAGCAGCAAAATCGGACAGGGGGGTTTACGCTACACCTTC.

This clonotype was detected ten times or more. Compared with germline, one end of the junction differs, possibly owing to a read error. V is TRBV10-3 and J is TRBJ1-5, with D unclear. The V gene's germline CDR1 is ENHRY and CDR2 SYGVKD. The CDR3 is made up of 16 amino acids. CDR3 bases: TGTGCCAGCAGTCACACAGTTGGTTCAAGCAATCAGCCCCAGCATTTT. It specifies CASSHTVGSSNQPQHF.

The chain employs TRBV10-3 and TRBJ1-6, with a possible D match to TRBD1 (5 bases). The germline CDR1 and CDR2 sequences are ENHRY and SYGVKD. This CDR3 is 13 amino acids long. V was clipped by 4 bases and J by 6 bases, with 7 bases between them. Here the CDR3 DNA reads TGTGCCATCAGTGCCGGGGCTAATTCACCCCTCCACTTT. This codes for CAISAGANSPLHF.

The chain couples TRBV20-1 to TRBJ1-1, with TRBD1 matching over 8 bases. The CDR3 is 14 residues long. CDR1 is DFQATT, CDR2 SNEGSKA, per germline (reference sequence). Germline trimming cut 6 bases from V and 5 bases from J; bases unmatched to any gene: 11. The CDR3: CSAIKPGGQTEAFF. Here the CDR3 DNA reads TGCAGTGCCATCAAACCAGGGGGCCAGACTGAAGCTTTCTTT.

This clonotype was seen ten or more times. This chain uses TRBV9 with TRBJ2-7; perhaps TRBD2 as D (6 bases). The germline V gene has CDR1 SGDLS and CDR2 YYNGEE. This CDR3 has 14 residues. V was pared by 5 bases and J by 2 bases, with 14 bases between. The CDR3 DNA is TGTGCCAGCAGTCCGACCGGGACTCCCTACGAGCAGTACTTC. Residues: CASSPTGTPYEQYF.

The chain combines TRBV2 with TRBJ1-4, with D perhaps TRBD1 (6 bases). The CDR3 contains 11 residues. Trimming cost V 8 bases and J 7 bases, with 8 bases left between them. Germline CDR1 and CDR2: SNHLY and FYNNEI. CDR3 bases: TGTGCCAGCTGCAGGGGTGAAAAACTGTTTTTT. This sequence encodes CASCRGEKLFF.

Many counts were recorded for this clonotype. The chain employs TRBV9 and TRBJ1-1; TRBD1 is a possible D gene (6 bases). The CDR3 runs 15 residues. The germline V gene has CDR1 SGDLS and CDR2 YYNGEE. Trimming stripped 4 bases from V and 0 bases from J, with 13 bases between. CDR3 bases: TGTGCCAGCAGCCCGGACAGCGCCATGAACACTGAAGCTTTCTTT. Translation: CASSPDSAMNTEAFF.

On this clonotype itself: One end of the junction varies from germline; a read error may be responsible. The chain links TRBV7-7 to TRBJ2-5, with 7 bases that match TRBD1. The CDR3 length is 14 residues. Germline loops: CDR1 SSHAT, CDR2 FNYEAQ (reference sequence). The CDR3, as DNA: TGTGCTAGCAGCACCCAGACAGGGTCCGAGACCCAGTACTTC. Its protein is CASSTQTGSETQYF.

This clonotype has a handful of counts. One end of the junction is discordant with germline, which a read error may explain. This rearrangement joins TRBV19 to TRBJ1-1; maybe TRBD1 (5 bases). The length of the CDR3 is 13 residues. CDR1 LNHDA and CDR2 SQIVND come from the germline V gene (reference sequence). The CDR3 sequence: CASLRTPNAEAFF. CDR3 in DNA: TGTGCCAGCCTACGGACACCGAACGCTGAAGCTTTCTTT.

Notes on this clonotype: This clone may be a read error of a much larger clone one base away. The chain has TRBV5-4 and TRBJ1-1, with D unclear. Germline CDR1 reads SGHNT; CDR2 reads YYREEE (reference sequence). The CDR3 has 14 residues. In DNA, the CDR3 is TGTGCCGGCAGCTTGGGCCAGGATAACACTGAAGCTTTCTTT. This translates into CAGSLGQDNTEAFF. Based on the CDR3 plus reference TRBV5-4 and TRBJ1-1, the full variable domain is ETGVTQSPTHLIKTRGQQVTLRCSSQSGHNTVSWYQQALGQGPQFIFQYYREEENGRGNFPPRFSGLQFPNYSSELNVNALELDDSALYLCAGSLGQDNTEAFFGQGTRLTVV.

This clonotype occurred many times. This chain uses TRBV11-2 with TRBJ1-4; possible D gene TRBD1, 5 bases. Germline CDR1 SGHAT, CDR2 FQNNGV. Trimming removed 5 bases at V and 7 bases at J, with 17 bases between. There are 15 residues in the CDR3. Written as DNA, the CDR3 is TGTGCCAGCAGCCTAGTTCCGACAGTTTCTGAAAAACTGTTTTTT. Encoded protein: CASSLVPTVSEKLFF.

This clonotype was picked up many times. The gene calls are TRBV4-1 and TRBJ1-1; D is perhaps TRBD1 (6 bases). Germline V gene sequence: CDR1 MGHRA, CDR2 YSYEKL. V lost 2 bases and J 6 bases, leaving 7 bases between the germline ends. The CDR3 runs 12 residues. The CDR3 bases are TGCGCCAGCAGCCAAAGGGGGGCTGAAGCTTTCTTT. It specifies CASSQRGAEAFF.

With respect to this clonotype: A much larger clone differs from this one at a single base, so this may be a read error. The V gene is TRBV5-1, the J gene TRBJ1-2; 8 bases map to TRBD1. V was clipped by 4 bases and J by 10 bases; unmatched bases: 6. Germline loops: CDR1 SGHRS, CDR2 YFSETQ. The CDR3 runs to 12 residues. Here the CDR3 reads CASSTDRDDYTF. CDR3 DNA sequence: TGCGCCAGCAGCACGGACAGGGATGACTACACCTTC.

This chain connects TRBV12-3 or TRBV12-4 to TRBJ1-4; no firm D call. This CDR3 has 14 amino acids. Between the trimmed V and J ends, which lost 6 bases and 7 bases, there was a span of 15 bases. CDR3 sequence reads: CASRSGLAGEKLFF. As DNA, the CDR3 is TGTGCCAGCAGATCCGGACTAGCGGGTGAAAAACTGTTTTTT.

The chain recombines TRBV10-3 with TRBJ2-5, with a weak D call TRBD2 (5 bases). The CDR3 loop spans 15 amino acids. In germline, CDR1 is ENHRY, CDR2 SYGVKD. V was cut by 4 bases and J by 7 bases, with 19 bases left in between. This chain's CDR3 is CAISVWAPTRGTQYF. Written as DNA, the CDR3 is TGTGCCATCAGTGTTTGGGCGCCAACTAGAGGGACCCAGTACTTC.

The rearrangement joins TRBV5-1 to TRBJ2-7; 9 positions agree with TRBD1. The CDR3 has 17 amino acids. The J segment lost 2 bases and the V segment lost 4 bases, leaving 13 bases of the junction unmatched. CDR1 and CDR2 from the germline V gene are SGHRS and YFSETQ. The CDR3 DNA reads as TGCGCCAGCAGCGCTGCCCTCCGGGACAGGGTCCCCTACGAGCAGTACTTC. Protein: CASSAALRDRVPYEQYF.

The chain employs TRBV10-2 and TRBJ2-5; tentative D call: TRBD1 (6 bases). V was shortened by 2 bases and J by 2 bases, with 12 bases between the two germline ends. Germline CDR1 is WSHSY and CDR2 is SAAADI. The CDR3 consists of 15 residues. Here the CDR3 reads CASSERQGQQETQYF. The DNA of the CDR3 is TGCGCCAGCAGTGAGAGGCAGGGGCAACAAGAGACCCAGTACTTC.

For this clonotype: One end of the junction is discordant with germline, which a read error may explain. V and J are TRBV7-3 and TRBJ2-7, with D perhaps TRBD1 (5 bases). This CDR3 has 13 residues. The V gene's germline CDR1 is SGHTA and CDR2 FQGTGA. In nucleotides, the CDR3 is TGCGCCAGCAGCCCCACAGGTTACAATGAGCAGTACTTC. Translating gives CASSPTGYNEQYF.

This clonotype has a count of ten or more. The chain has TRBV6-4 and TRBJ1-1; the D gene is possibly TRBD1 (5 bases). The germline gives CDR1 MRHNA, CDR2 SNTAGT. This CDR3 spans 14 amino acids. The V end lost 5 bases, the J end lost 4 bases, and 14 bases lay between the germline ends. The CDR3 bases are TGTGCCAGCAGTAAAGACGGGACGACCACTGAAGCTTTCTTT. Translation gives CASSKDGTTTEAFF.